The source of this TCR beta chain is a study of Graves' ophthalmopathy and Graves' hyperthyroidism. The authors amplified TCR beta CDR3 regions, and they did so from RNA transcripts for repertoire sequencing. The authors performed first-round RT-PCR with HTBI primers and then a second-round multiplex PCR. TCRdb re-derived calls from the multiplex PCR reads in MiXCR, one entry per CDR3 protein. This repertoire shows fewer than 400,000 distinct CDR3 sequences, 15% to 20% found once; its top ten account for roughly 1.5%. Many counts were recorded for this clonotype. The sample consisted of peripheral blood. The receptor was isolated from a woman aged 18-29 years with Graves' ophthalmopathy.

The CDR3 reads CASSSPGGLPYEQYF. Written as DNA, the CDR3 is TGTGCCAGCAGTTCCCCGGGAGGCTTACCCTACGAGCAGTACTTC. This chain connects TRBV12-3 or TRBV12-4 to TRBJ2-7; the match to TRBD2 covers 7 bases. This CDR3 has 15 amino acids. Trimming at V came to 4 bases and at J to 2 bases, leaving 8 bases not matched to a gene.